A selection of T cell receptor beta chains follows, all from one sample in a study of shared clonotypes between healthy human individuals. Generated by immunoSEQ multiplex PCR, the TCRdb table keeps only in-frame clones and is missing some. The sample lists 2 million to 2.5 million clones; around 90% were seen once. What was sequenced was naive CD4+ T cells from PBMCs. These receptor sequences come from a man aged 18 to 35 in good health. Some clones in this sample may be carry-over from other donors' samples. CDR3s include the opening cysteine and the closing phenylalanine or tryptophan. D genes are given only for firm matches. Not all rows give a size; the values are once, few, many and, for expanded clones, a class.

D gene	J gene	clone size	V gene	CDR3 DNA	CDR3 protein
NA	TRBJ1-1	NA	TRBV5-5	TGTGCCAGCAGCTTGATGTTACAGAACACTGAAGCTTTCTTT	CASSLMLQNTEAFF
TRBD2	TRBJ2-3	NA	TRBV4-3	TGCGCCAGCAGCCGAGGGGGACTAGCGGGAGGAACAGATACGCAGTATTTT	CASSRGGLAGGTDTQYF
NA	TRBJ1-2	NA	TRBV19	TGTGCCAGTACCCCCGAGATGAACTATGGCTACACCTTC	CASTPEMNYGYTF
TRBD2	TRBJ2-1	NA	TRBV5-1	TGCGCCAGCAGCTTGCCTAGCGGGAACGAGCAGTTCTTC	CASSLPSGNEQFF
NA	TRBJ2-5	once	TRBV28	TGTGCCAGCAGTTCGAACACAGGGAGGGGCGATCCTCTTGAAGAGACCCAGTACTTC	CASSSNTGRGDPLEETQYF
NA	TRBJ2-2	NA	TRBV9	TGTGCCAGCAGCGGACGGGCCTGGGGAGGCACCGGGGAGCTGTTTTTT	CASSGRAWGGTGELFF
TRBD1	TRBJ1-3	NA	TRBV7-2	TGTGCCAGCAGCCGGGGTAGACAGGGTCTCTCTGGAAACACCATATATTTT	CASSRGRQGLSGNTIYF
TRBD2	TRBJ2-7	once	TRBV7-2	TGTGCCAGCAGCCGAGGACTAGCGGAGTCCTACGAGCAGTACTTC	CASSRGLAESYEQYF
NA	TRBJ2-1	NA	TRBV18	TGTGCCAGCTCACCTTGGAACAGCTCCTACAATGAGCAGTTCTTC	CASSPWNSSYNEQFF
NA	TRBJ2-1	NA	TRBV5-1	TGCGCCAGCAGCTTGGGCGGCTCTTACAATGAGCAGTTCTTC	CASSLGGSYNEQFF
NA	TRBJ1-2	NA	TRBV5-4	TGTGCCAGCAGCAGCGGACTCAACTATGGCTACACCTTC	CASSSGLNYGYTF
NA	TRBJ1-4	NA	TRBV28	TGTGCCAGCAGTTCTACTAACCCCCGGCACGAAAAACTGTTTTTT	CASSSTNPRHEKLFF
TRBD1	TRBJ1-2	NA	TRBV6-1	TGTGCCAGCCGATTTACAGACAGGGCGGTCTATGGCTACACCTTC	CASRFTDRAVYGYTF
NA	TRBJ2-5	NA	TRBV9	TGTGCCAGCAGCGTGTCCGGGAGTCGGGGAGAGACCCAGTACTTC	CASSVSGSRGETQYF
NA	TRBJ2-1	NA	TRBV4-3	TGCGCCAGCAGCCTGCTATACGGGGATAACAATGAGCAGTTCTTC	CASSLLYGDNNEQFF
TRBD2	TRBJ2-1	NA	TRBV18	TGTGCCAGCTCACCCTATAGCGGGAGTTCAAGCAATGAGCAGTTCTTC	CASSPYSGSSSNEQFF
NA	TRBJ2-3	NA	TRBV6-4	TGTGCCAGCAGTGACTCCGCCGGCGGATTGGCAGATACGCAGTATTTT	CASSDSAGGLADTQYF
NA	TRBJ1-1	NA	TRBV11-2	TGTGCCAGCAGCTTGAGGGCCCGAACTGAAGCTTTCTTT	CASSLRARTEAFF
TRBD1	TRBJ2-7	NA	TRBV18	TGTGCCAGCTCAACGACAGGGTTAAACGAGCAGTACTTC	CASSTTGLNEQYF
TRBD2	TRBJ2-1	once	TRBV10-3	TGTGCCACAGGTGCAGCGGGAACTTACAATGAGCAGTTCTTC	CATGAAGTYNEQFF
NA	TRBJ2-7	NA	TRBV6-5	TGTGCCAGCAGTTACTCGGCCAGCACCTACGAGCAGTACTTC	CASSYSASTYEQYF
TRBD1	TRBJ2-7	NA	TRBV19	TGTGCCAGTAGAGACAGGGGAAACTCCTACGAGCAGTACTTC	CASRDRGNSYEQYF
NA	TRBJ1-1	NA	TRBV11-2	TGTGCCAGCAGCCCTGGAGGAGGTGCGGCCACTGAAGCTTTCTTT	CASSPGGGAATEAFF
NA	TRBJ2-2	NA	TRBV27	TGTGCCAGCAGTTTATACGCGACATCGAACACCGGGGAGCTGTTTTTT	CASSLYATSNTGELFF
TRBD1	TRBJ2-1	NA	TRBV14	TGTGCCAGCAGCCCCCGGGACAGGTCTAACTCCTACAATGAGCAGTTCTTC	CASSPRDRSNSYNEQFF
TRBD1	TRBJ2-1	NA	TRBV19	TGTGCCAGTAGCCGGGACAGAGCCTACAATGAGCAGTTCTTC	CASSRDRAYNEQFF
NA	TRBJ2-5	NA	TRBV9	TGTGCCAGCCGTGGGGGTGGAGAGACCCAGTACTTC	CASRGGGETQYF
NA	TRBJ1-2	NA	TRBV2	TGTGCCAGCAGCGCCGAACGGCGAAGGACTGGCTACACCTTC	CASSAERRRTGYTF
NA	TRBJ1-2	NA	TRBV5-6	TGTGCCAGCAGCTCAGGGAACTATGGCTACACCTTC	CASSSGNYGYTF
TRBD2	TRBJ2-3	once	TRBV7-3	TGTGCCAGCAGCTCGGTAGCGGGAGAGCGGGGTACGCAGTATTTT	CASSSVAGERGTQYF
TRBD2	TRBJ2-1	NA	TRBV2	TGTGCCAGCAGTCACGGACTAGCGGGAGGCTACAATGAGCAGTTCTTC	CASSHGLAGGYNEQFF